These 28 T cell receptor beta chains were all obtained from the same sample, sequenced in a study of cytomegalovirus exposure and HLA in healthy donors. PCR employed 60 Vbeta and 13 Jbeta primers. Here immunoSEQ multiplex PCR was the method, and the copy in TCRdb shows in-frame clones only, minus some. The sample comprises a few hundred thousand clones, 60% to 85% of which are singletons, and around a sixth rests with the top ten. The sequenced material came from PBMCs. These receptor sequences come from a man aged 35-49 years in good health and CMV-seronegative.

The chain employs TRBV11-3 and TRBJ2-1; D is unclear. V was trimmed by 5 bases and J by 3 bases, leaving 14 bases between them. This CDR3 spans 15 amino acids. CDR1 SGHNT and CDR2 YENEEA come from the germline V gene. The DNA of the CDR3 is TGTGCCAGCAGCATTAACTCCCGTCTCTACAATGAGCAGTTCTTC. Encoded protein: CASSINSRLYNEQFF.

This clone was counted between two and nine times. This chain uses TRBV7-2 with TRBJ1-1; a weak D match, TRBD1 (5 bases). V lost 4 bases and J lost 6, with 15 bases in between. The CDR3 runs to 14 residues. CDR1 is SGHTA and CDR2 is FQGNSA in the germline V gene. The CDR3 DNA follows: TGTGCCAGCAGCTCACGATGGACAATCGCTGAAGCTTTCTTT. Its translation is CASSSRWTIAEAFF.

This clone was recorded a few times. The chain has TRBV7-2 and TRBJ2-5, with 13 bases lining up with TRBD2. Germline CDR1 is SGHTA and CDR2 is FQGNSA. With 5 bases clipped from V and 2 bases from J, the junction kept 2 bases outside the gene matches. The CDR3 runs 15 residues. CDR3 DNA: TGTGCCAGCAGCGTGGGACTAGCGGGACAAGAGACCCAGTACTTC. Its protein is CASSVGLAGQETQYF.

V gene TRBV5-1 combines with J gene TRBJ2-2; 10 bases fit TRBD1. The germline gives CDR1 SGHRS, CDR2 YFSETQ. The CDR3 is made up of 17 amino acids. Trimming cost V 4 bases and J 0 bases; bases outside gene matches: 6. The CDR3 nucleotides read TGCGCCAGCAGCGGGCTGACAGGGGGCTCGAACACCGGGGAGCTGTTTTTT. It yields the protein CASSGLTGGSNTGELFF.

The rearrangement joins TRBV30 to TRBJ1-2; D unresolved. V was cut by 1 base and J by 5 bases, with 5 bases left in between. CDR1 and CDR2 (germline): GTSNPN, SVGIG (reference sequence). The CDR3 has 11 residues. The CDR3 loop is CAWSERYGYTF. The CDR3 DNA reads TGTGCCTGGAGTGAGAGGTATGGCTACACCTTC.

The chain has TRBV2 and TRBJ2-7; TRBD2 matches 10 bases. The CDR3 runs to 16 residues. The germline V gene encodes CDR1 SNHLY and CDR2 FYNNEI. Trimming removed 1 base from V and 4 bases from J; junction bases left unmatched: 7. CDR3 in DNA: TGTGCCAGCAGTGAAGTGAGCGGGAGGGCCAAGTACGAGCAGTACTTC. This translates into CASSEVSGRAKYEQYF.

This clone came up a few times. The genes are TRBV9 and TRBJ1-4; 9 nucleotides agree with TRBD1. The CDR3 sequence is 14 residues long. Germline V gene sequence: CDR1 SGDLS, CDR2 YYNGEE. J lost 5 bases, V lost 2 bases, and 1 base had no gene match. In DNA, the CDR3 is TGTGCCAGCAGCGTCGGACAGGGGAATGAAAAACTGTTTTTT. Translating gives CASSVGQGNEKLFF.

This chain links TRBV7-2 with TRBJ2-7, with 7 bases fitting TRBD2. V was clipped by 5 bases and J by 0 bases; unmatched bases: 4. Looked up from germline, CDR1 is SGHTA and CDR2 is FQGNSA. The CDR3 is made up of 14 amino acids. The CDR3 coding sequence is TGTGCCAGCAGCACCCGGACTAGCTCCTACGAGCAGTACTTC. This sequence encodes CASSTRTSSYEQYF.

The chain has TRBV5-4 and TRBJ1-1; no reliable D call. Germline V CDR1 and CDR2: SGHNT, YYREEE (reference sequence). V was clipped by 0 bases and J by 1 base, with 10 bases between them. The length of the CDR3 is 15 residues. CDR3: CASSLAARRNTEAFF. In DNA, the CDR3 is TGTGCCAGCAGCTTGGCAGCCAGGCGGAACACTGAAGCTTTCTTT.

CDR3 in amino acids: CASKGASGSYGYTF. The DNA of the CDR3 is TGTGCCAGCAAGGGGGCGAGCGGAAGCTATGGCTACACCTTC. The V gene is TRBV9, the J gene TRBJ1-2, with TRBD1 matching 7 bases. The V gene's germline CDR1 is SGDLS and CDR2 YYNGEE. The J segment lost 4 bases and the V segment lost 6 bases, leaving 9 bases of the junction unmatched. This CDR3 contains 14 residues. The entire variable domain, with the rest obtained from reference TRBV9 and TRBJ1-2, is as follows: DSGVTQTPKHLITATGQRVTLRCSPRSGDLSVYWYQQSLDQGLQFLIQYYNGEERAKGNILERFSAQQFPDLHSELNLSSLELGDSALYFCASKGASGSYGYTFGSGTRLTVV.

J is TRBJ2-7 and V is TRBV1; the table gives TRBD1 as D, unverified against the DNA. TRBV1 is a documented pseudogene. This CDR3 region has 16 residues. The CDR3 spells CTSSLGPRGPFYEQYF. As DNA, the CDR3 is TGCACCAGCAGCCTAGGCCCCAGGGGACCCTTTTACGAGCAGTACTTC.

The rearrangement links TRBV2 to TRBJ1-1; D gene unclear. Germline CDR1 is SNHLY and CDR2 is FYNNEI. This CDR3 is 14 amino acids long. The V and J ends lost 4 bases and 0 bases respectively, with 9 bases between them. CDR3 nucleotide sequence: TGTGCCAGCAGTGTTTCGCAGATGAACACTGAAGCTTTCTTT. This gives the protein CASSVSQMNTEAFF.

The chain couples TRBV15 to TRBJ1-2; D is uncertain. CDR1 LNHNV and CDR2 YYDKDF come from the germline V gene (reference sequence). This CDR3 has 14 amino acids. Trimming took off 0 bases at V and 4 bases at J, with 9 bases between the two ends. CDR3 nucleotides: TGTGCCACCAGCAGAGAAGGAGGCAGCTATGGCTACACCTTC. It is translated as CATSREGGSYGYTF.

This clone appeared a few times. As DNA, the CDR3 is TGTGCCAGCAGTGAAGTAGGGCTAGCGGGGAATGAGCAGTTCTTC. This codes for CASSEVGLAGNEQFF. The chain employs TRBV6-1 and TRBJ2-1, with 9 bases matching TRBD2. V lost 1 base, J lost 7 bases, and 5 bases stayed unmatched. The CDR3 has 15 residues. Germline-derived CDR1 and CDR2 are MNHNS and SASEGT.

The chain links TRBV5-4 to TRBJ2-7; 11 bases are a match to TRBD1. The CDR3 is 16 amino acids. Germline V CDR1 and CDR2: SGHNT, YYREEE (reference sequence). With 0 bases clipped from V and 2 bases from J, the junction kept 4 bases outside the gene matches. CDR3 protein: CASSLGPGQGAYEQYF. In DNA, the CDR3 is TGTGCCAGCAGCTTGGGTCCGGGACAGGGGGCCTACGAGCAGTACTTC. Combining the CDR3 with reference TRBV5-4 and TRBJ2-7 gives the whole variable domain ETGVTQSPTHLIKTRGQQVTLRCSSQSGHNTVSWYQQALGQGPQFIFQYYREEENGRGNFPPRFSGLQFPNYSSELNVNALELDDSALYLCASSLGPGQGAYEQYFGPGTRLTVT.

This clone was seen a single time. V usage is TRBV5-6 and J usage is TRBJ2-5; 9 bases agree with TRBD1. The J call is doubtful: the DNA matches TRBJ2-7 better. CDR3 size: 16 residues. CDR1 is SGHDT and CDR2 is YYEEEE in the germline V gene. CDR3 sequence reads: CASSALTGTGTYEQYF. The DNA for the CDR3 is TGTGCCAGCAGCGCTCTTACCGGGACAGGGACCTACGAGCAGTACTTC.

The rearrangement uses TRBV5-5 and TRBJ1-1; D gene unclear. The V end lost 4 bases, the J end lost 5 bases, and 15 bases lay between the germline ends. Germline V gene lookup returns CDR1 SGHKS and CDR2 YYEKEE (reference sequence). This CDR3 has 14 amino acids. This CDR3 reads CASSHPGSWTEAFF. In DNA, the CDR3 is TGTGCCAGCAGCCACCCCGGGAGCTGGACTGAAGCTTTCTTT.

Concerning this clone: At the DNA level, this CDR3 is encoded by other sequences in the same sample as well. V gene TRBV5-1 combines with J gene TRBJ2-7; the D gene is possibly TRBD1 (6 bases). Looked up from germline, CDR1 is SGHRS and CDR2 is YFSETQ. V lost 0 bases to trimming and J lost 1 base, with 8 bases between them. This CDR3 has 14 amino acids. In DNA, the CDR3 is TGCGCCAGCAGCTTGGACAGGGCTTCCTACGAGCAGTACTTC. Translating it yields CASSLDRASYEQYF.

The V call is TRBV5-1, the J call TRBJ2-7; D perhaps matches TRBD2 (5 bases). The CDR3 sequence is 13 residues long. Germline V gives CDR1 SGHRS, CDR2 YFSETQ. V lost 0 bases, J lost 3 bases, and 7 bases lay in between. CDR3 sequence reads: CASSLGRDYEQYF. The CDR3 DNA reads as TGCGCCAGCAGCTTGGGTCGGGACTACGAGCAGTACTTC. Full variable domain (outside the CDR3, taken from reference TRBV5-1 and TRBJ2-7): KAGVTQTPRYLIKTRGQQVTLSCSPISGHRSVSWYQQTPGQGLQFLFEYFSETQRNKGNFPGRFSGRQFSNSRSEMNVSTLELGDSALYLCASSLGRDYEQYFGPGTRLTVT.

Here the CDR3 DNA reads TGCGCCAGCAGCCCTGGAGGAACTGCCTACAATGAGCAGTTCTTC. Translation gives CASSPGGTAYNEQFF. The rearrangement joins TRBV5-1 to TRBJ2-1; perhaps TRBD2 as D (5 bases). With 4 bases removed from V and 2 bases from J, the gap between germline ends came to 13 bases. The CDR3 consists of 15 residues. Germline V gene data show CDR1 as SGHRS and CDR2 as YFSETQ.

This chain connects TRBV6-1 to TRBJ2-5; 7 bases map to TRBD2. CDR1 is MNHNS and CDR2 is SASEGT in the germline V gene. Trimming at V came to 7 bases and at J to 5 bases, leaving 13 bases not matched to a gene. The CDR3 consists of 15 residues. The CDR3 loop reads CASTLHGGGLETQYF. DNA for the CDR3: TGTGCCAGCACCTTGCATGGGGGAGGGTTGGAGACCCAGTACTTC.

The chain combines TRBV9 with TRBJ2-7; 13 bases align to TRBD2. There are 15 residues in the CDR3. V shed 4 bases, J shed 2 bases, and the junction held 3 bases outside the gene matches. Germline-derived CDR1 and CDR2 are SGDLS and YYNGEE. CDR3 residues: CASSRGLAGAYEQYF. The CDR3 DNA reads TGTGCCAGCAGCCGCGGACTAGCGGGAGCCTACGAGCAGTACTTC.

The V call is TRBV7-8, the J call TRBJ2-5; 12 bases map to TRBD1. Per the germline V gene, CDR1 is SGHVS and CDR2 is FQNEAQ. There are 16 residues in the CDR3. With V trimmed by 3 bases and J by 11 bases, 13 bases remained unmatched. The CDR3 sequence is CASSFYPGQGAGEQYF. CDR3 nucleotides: TGTGCCAGCAGCTTCTACCCGGGACAGGGGGCAGGTGAGCAGTACTTC. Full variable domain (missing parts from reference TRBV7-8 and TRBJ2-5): GAGVSQSPRYKVAKRGQDVALRCDPISGHVSLFWYQQALGQGPEFLTYFQNEAQLDKSGLPSDRFFAERPEGSVSTLKIQRTQQEDSAVYLCASSFYPGQGAGEQYFGPGTRLLVL.

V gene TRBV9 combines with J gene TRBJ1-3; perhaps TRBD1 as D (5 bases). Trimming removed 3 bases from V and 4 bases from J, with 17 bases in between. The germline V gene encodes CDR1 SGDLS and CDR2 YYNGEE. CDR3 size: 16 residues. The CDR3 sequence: CASSADPGGLGNTIYF. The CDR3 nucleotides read TGTGCCAGCAGCGCAGACCCGGGGGGGTTAGGAAACACCATATATTTT.

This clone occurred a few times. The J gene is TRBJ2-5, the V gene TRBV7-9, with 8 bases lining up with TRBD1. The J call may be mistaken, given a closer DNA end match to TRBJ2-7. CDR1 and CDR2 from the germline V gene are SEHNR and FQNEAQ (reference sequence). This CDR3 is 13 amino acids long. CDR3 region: CATRAQGAYEQYF. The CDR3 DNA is TGTGCCACCCGGGCACAGGGGGCCTACGAGCAGTACTTC.

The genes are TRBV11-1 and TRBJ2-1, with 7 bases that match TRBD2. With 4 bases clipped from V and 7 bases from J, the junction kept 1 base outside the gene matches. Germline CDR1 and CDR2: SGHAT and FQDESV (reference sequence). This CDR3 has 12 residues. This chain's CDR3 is CASSWGGNEQFF. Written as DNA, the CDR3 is TGTGCCAGCAGCTGGGGGGGGAATGAGCAGTTCTTC.

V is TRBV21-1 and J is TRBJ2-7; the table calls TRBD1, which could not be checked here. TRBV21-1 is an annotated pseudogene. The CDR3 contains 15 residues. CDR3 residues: CASSKETRETYEQYF. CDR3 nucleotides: TGTGCCAGCAGCAAAGAAACCAGGGAAACCTACGAGCAGTACTTC.

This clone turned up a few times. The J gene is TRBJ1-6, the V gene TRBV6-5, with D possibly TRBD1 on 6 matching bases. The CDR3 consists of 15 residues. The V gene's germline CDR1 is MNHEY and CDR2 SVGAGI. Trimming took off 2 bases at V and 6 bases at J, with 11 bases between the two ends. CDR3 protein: CASSYEGVSNSPLHF. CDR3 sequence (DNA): TGTGCCAGCAGTTACGAGGGGGTGTCTAATTCACCCCTCCACTTT.